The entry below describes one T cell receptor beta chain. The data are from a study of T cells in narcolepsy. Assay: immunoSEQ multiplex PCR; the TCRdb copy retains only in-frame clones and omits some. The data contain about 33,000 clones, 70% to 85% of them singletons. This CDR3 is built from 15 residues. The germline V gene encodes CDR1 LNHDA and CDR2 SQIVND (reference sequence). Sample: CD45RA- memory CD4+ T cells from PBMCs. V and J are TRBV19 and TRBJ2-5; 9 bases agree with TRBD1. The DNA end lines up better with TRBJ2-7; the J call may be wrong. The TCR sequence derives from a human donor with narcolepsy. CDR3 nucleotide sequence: TGTGCCAGTAGTAGCCCCGGGACAGGGAACTACGAGCAGTACTTC. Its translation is CASSSPGTGNYEQYF.